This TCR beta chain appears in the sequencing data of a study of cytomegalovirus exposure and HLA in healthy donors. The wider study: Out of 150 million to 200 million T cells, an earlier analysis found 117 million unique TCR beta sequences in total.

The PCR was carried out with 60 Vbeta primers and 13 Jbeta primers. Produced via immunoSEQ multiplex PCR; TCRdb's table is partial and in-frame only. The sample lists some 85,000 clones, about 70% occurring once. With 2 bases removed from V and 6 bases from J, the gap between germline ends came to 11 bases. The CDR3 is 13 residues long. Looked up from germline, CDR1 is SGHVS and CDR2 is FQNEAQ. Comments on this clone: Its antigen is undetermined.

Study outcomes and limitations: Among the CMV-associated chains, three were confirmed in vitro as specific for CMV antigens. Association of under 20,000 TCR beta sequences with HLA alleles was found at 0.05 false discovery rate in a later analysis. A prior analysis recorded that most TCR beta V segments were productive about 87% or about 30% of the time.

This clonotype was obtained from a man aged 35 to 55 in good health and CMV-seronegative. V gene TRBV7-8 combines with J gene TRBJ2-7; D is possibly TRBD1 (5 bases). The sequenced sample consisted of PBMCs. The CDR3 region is CASSLRAGREQYF. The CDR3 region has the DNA TGTGCCAGCAGCTTACGGGCAGGGCGCGAGCAGTACTTC.